This passage covers 19 T cell receptor beta chains from one sample sequenced in a study of response to subunit inactivated influenza vaccine. TCRdb used MiXCR to reprocess the RT-PCR reads, holding one entry per CDR3 protein. The sample shows hundreds of thousands of distinct CDR3 sequences, less than 15% of them seen only once. This specimen consisted of PBMCs from blood, obtained 14 to 15 days before vaccination. These receptors all stem from a man in his fifties or sixties who received an inactivated influenza vaccine.

Points on this clonotype: The junction departs from germline at one end; a sequencing error may be responsible. The chain uses TRBV20-1 and TRBJ2-3, with 13 bases aligning to TRBD2. Germline V lookup: CDR1 DFQATT, CDR2 SNEGSKA (reference sequence). The CDR3 runs 16 residues. The CDR3 DNA follows: TGCTGTGCTAGAGATCCGACTAGCGGGGGGCGTGATACGCAGTATTTT. Encoded protein: CCARDPTSGGRDTQYF.

This clonotype was seen only a few times. The V call is TRBV24-1, the J call TRBJ2-1; D is unresolved. The CDR3 loop spans 15 amino acids. The V gene lost 4 bases and the J gene lost 0 bases, with 9 bases spanning the gap. In germline, CDR1 is KGHDR, CDR2 SFDVKD. The CDR3 sequence is CATSEPYNSYNEQFF. CDR3 coding DNA: TGTGCCACCAGTGAGCCGTATAACTCCTACAATGAGCAGTTCTTC.

This clonotype came up a few times. The gene calls are TRBV20-1 and TRBJ1-2; D gene ambiguous. The V gene lost 1 base and the J gene lost 0 bases, with 9 bases spanning the gap. The CDR3 has 14 amino acids. CDR1 is DFQATT, CDR2 SNEGSKA, per germline (reference sequence). CDR3 bases: TGCAGTGCTAGAGTGCCGTTAGCTAACTATGGCTACACCTTC. It is translated as CSARVPLANYGYTF.

The chain joins TRBV20-1 to TRBJ1-4, with TRBD1 matching 8 bases. With V trimmed by 5 bases and J by 8 bases, 10 bases remained unmatched. Looked up from germline, CDR1 is DFQATT and CDR2 is SNEGSKA (reference sequence). This CDR3 spans 14 amino acids. This chain's CDR3 is CSAFLDRAREKLFF. For the CDR3, the DNA is TGCAGTGCTTTTTTGGACAGGGCAAGGGAAAAACTGTTTTTT.

This clonotype was recorded at least ten times. The rearrangement uses TRBV12-3 or TRBV12-4 and TRBJ1-5; D is undetermined. The CDR3 sequence is 16 residues long. Trimming removed 1 base at V and 2 bases at J, with 12 bases between. CDR3 bases: TGTGCCAGCAGTTTAGACGGAGCGAGGGGCAATCAGCCCCAGCATTTT. Translation gives CASSLDGARGNQPQHF.

The table lists this clonotype with a few counts. This chain links TRBV5-1 with TRBJ1-1, with 12 positions matching TRBD1. The length of the CDR3 is 17 residues. Germline V gene lookup returns CDR1 SGHRS and CDR2 YFSETQ. Trimming at V came to 4 bases and at J to 0 bases, leaving 7 bases not matched to a gene. For the CDR3, the DNA is TGCGCCAGCAGCCAGGGACAGGGGGCATATGTGAACACTGAAGCTTTCTTT. Translation: CASSQGQGAYVNTEAFF.

J is TRBJ2-1 and V is TRBV5-1; D gene unclear. This CDR3 comprises 13 residues. Germline V gives CDR1 SGHRS, CDR2 YFSETQ. V gave up 1 base and J gave up 9 bases, with 11 bases separating them. The CDR3 sequence is CASSLSYEGEQFF. In nucleotides, the CDR3 is TGCGCCAGCAGCTTGTCGTACGAAGGTGAGCAGTTCTTC.

The CDR3 DNA reads as TGTGCCTGGAGTGTCGAAGATACGCAGTATTTT. Amino acid sequence: CAWSVEDTQYF. The rearrangement joins TRBV30 to TRBJ2-3; no clear D. The length of the CDR3 is 11 residues. Looked up from germline, CDR1 is GTSNPN and CDR2 is SVGIG (reference sequence). The V end was cut by 0 bases, the J end by 5 bases, with 3 bases between. The full variable domain, rest sourced from reference TRBV30 and TRBJ2-3, is SQTIHQWPATLVQPVGSPLSLECTVEGTSNPNLYWYRQAAGRGLQLLFYSVGIGQISSEVPQNLSASRPQDRQFILSSKKLLLSDSGFYLCAWSVEDTQYFGPGTRLTVL.

This clonotype came up a few times. The rearrangement links TRBV20-1 to TRBJ2-7; the match to TRBD1 covers 7 bases. V lost 6 bases, J lost 3 bases, and 2 bases stayed unmatched. Germline V lookup: CDR1 DFQATT, CDR2 SNEGSKA (reference sequence). CDR3 length equals 11 residues. This CDR3 reads CSAWDSYEQYF. CDR3 sequence (DNA): TGCAGTGCCTGGGACAGCTACGAGCAGTACTTC.

The chain combines TRBV6-4 with TRBJ2-1; 8 bases are a match to TRBD2. With V trimmed by 3 bases and J by 9 bases, 13 bases remained unmatched. Germline CDR1 and CDR2: MRHNA and SNTAGT. This CDR3 has 16 residues. The CDR3 bases are TGTGCCAGCAGTGAGTCGTGGCTAGCGAGCGGGGGTGAGCAGTTCTTC. This gives the protein CASSESWLASGGEQFF.

The chain uses TRBV5-1 and TRBJ1-4; possible D gene TRBD1, 6 bases. CDR1 SGHRS and CDR2 YFSETQ come from the germline V gene. This CDR3 comprises 14 residues. Between the trimmed V and J ends, which lost 8 bases and 8 bases, there was a span of 19 bases. This chain's CDR3 is CASGTGTFGEKLFF. The CDR3 nucleotides read TGCGCCAGTGGTACCGGGACATTTGGCGAAAAACTGTTTTTT.

The rearrangement links TRBV7-9 to TRBJ2-4; D gene ambiguous. Germline assignment: CDR1 SEHNR and CDR2 FQNEAQ (reference sequence). This CDR3 comprises 15 residues. V lost 1 base and J lost 6, with 13 bases in between. For the CDR3, the DNA is TGTGCCAGCAGCTTAGGCGCTTACGAAGGAAACATTCAGTACTTC. This encodes CASSLGAYEGNIQYF.

This clonotype was counted only a few times. The chain joins TRBV4-2 to TRBJ2-7; D is unresolved. The CDR3 sequence is 15 residues long. Trimming stripped 1 base from V and 6 bases from J, with 16 bases between. Germline loops: CDR1 LGHNA, CDR2 YNFKEQ. CDR3: CASSQVQSQGSEQYF. CDR3 nucleotide sequence: TGTGCCAGCAGCCAAGTCCAGTCCCAAGGTAGCGAGCAGTACTTC.

The chain couples TRBV12-3 or TRBV12-4 to TRBJ1-2; a possible D gene is TRBD1 (5 bases). Trimming took off 5 bases at V and 8 bases at J, with 15 bases between the two ends. This CDR3 has 13 amino acids. The CDR3 region has the DNA TGTGCCAGCAGTACTGGACAACTTGACGGCTACACCTTC. Amino acid sequence: CASSTGQLDGYTF.

The V gene is TRBV5-1, the J gene TRBJ2-7, with D perhaps matching TRBD1 or TRBD2 (5 bases each). The CDR3 is 14 amino acids. The germline V gene has CDR1 SGHRS and CDR2 YFSETQ. Trimming took 4 bases from V and 2 from J, leaving 13 bases between them. The DNA for the CDR3 is TGCGCCAGCAGCCTGATACCGGGGCCCTACGAGCAGTACTTC. Protein product: CASSLIPGPYEQYF.

This clonotype appeared a few times. This chain links TRBV5-1 with TRBJ2-1; D remains unclear. Trimming left V 5 bases short and J 4 bases short, with 7 bases between. In germline, CDR1 is SGHRS, CDR2 YFSETQ. There are 12 residues in the CDR3. In DNA form, the CDR3 reads TGCGCCAGCAGGCGGAGATACAATGAGCAGTTCTTC. Translating it yields CASRRRYNEQFF.

This clonotype was recorded at least ten times. V and J are TRBV5-1 and TRBJ2-5; 7 bases are a match to TRBD2. The trim removed 0 bases at V and 6 bases at J, leaving 11 bases unmatched. This CDR3 is 16 amino acids long. Germline lookup yields CDR1 SGHRS and CDR2 YFSETQ. This chain's CDR3 is CASSLERRERRKTQYF. DNA of the CDR3: TGCGCCAGCAGCTTGGAAAGGCGGGAGAGAAGAAAGACCCAGTACTTC. Full variable domain (outside the CDR3, taken from reference TRBV5-1 and TRBJ2-5): KAGVTQTPRYLIKTRGQQVTLSCSPISGHRSVSWYQQTPGQGLQFLFEYFSETQRNKGNFPGRFSGRQFSNSRSEMNVSTLELGDSALYLCASSLERRERRKTQYFGPGTRLLVL.

This clonotype appeared a few times. The V call is TRBV4-2, the J call TRBJ2-3; 10 bases align to TRBD2. V lost 4 bases, J lost 4 bases, and 11 bases stayed unmatched. CDR3 size: 17 residues. From germline, CDR1 is LGHNA and CDR2 YNFKEQ. The CDR3 DNA reads as TGTGCCAGCAGCCTTGGTTTTAGCGGGAGGAGTGCAGATACGCAGTATTTT. This translates into CASSLGFSGRSADTQYF.

In this sample, this clonotype turned up a few times. The chain combines TRBV19 with TRBJ2-5, with a tentative D call TRBD1 (7 bases). Trimming stripped 4 bases from V and 5 bases from J, with 20 bases between. Germline V CDR1 and CDR2: LNHDA, SQIVND (reference sequence). CDR3 length equals 16 residues. The DNA of the CDR3 is TGTGCCAGTAGTACCTCTCGTGGAGGGGGCAGGGAGACCCAGTACTTC. Its translation is CASSTSRGGGRETQYF.